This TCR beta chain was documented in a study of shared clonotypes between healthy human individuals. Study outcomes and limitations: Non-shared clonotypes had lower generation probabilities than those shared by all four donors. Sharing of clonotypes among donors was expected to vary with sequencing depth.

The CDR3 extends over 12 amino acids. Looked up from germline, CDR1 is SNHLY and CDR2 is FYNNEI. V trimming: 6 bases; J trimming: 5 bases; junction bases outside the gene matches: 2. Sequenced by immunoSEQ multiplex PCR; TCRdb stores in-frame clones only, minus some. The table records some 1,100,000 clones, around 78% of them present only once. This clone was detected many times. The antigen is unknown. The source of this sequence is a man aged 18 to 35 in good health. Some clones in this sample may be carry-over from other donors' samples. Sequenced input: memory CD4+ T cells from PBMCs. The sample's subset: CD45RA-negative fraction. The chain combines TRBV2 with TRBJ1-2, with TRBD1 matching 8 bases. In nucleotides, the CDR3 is TGTGCCAGCAGGGACAGGGCATATGGCTACACCTTC. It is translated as CASRDRAYGYTF.